The 28 T cell receptor beta chains listed next were all sequenced from one sample in a study of cytomegalovirus exposure and HLA in healthy donors. PCR involved 60 Vbeta and 13 Jbeta primers. TCRdb keeps only in-frame clones here, not all; method: immunoSEQ multiplex PCR. The table includes 100,000 to 150,000 clones, over 65% detected once. The sample was PBMCs. The origin of the receptors is a man younger than 35 in good health and CMV-seronegative.

As DNA, the CDR3 is TGTGCCAGCAGCCGGGACACCACCTACGAGCAGTACTTC. It yields the protein CASSRDTTYEQYF. This rearrangement joins TRBV25-1 to TRBJ2-7; D possibly corresponds to TRBD1 (6 bases). CDR1 and CDR2 from the germline V gene are MGHDK and SYGVNS. The CDR3 totals 13 residues. The V end lost 6 bases, the J end lost 2 bases, and 11 bases lay between the germline ends.

This chain joins TRBV13 and TRBJ1-4, with 11 nucleotides matching TRBD1. Trimming cost V 5 bases and J 2 bases; bases outside gene matches: 7. CDR1 and CDR2 from the germline V gene are PRHDT and FYEKMQ (reference sequence). The CDR3 extends over 17 amino acids. The CDR3 sequence is CASSPGTGGATNEKLFF. CDR3 in DNA: TGTGCCAGCAGCCCAGGGACAGGGGGAGCGACTAATGAAAAACTGTTTTTT.

The chain has TRBV7-8 and TRBJ1-6; D uncertain. The CDR3 covers 13 residues. The V gene's germline CDR1 is SGHVS and CDR2 FQNEAQ. Trimming removed 4 bases from V and 5 bases from J, with 6 bases in between. Here the CDR3 reads CASSSGNNSPLHF. CDR3 sequence (DNA): TGTGCCAGCAGCTCGGGGAATAATTCACCCCTCCACTTT. Variable domain in full (rest from reference TRBV7-8 and TRBJ1-6): GAGVSQSPRYKVAKRGQDVALRCDPISGHVSLFWYQQALGQGPEFLTYFQNEAQLDKSGLPSDRFFAERPEGSVSTLKIQRTQQEDSAVYLCASSSGNNSPLHFGNGTRLTVT.

The genes are TRBV4-2 and TRBJ1-1; 8 bases align to TRBD1. V shed 0 bases, J shed 10 bases, and the junction held 16 bases outside the gene matches. Looked up from germline, CDR1 is LGHNA and CDR2 is YNFKEQ. The CDR3 is 17 residues long. The CDR3 here is CASSQEGGQGEGFGAFF. The CDR3 DNA follows: TGTGCCAGCAGCCAAGAAGGTGGACAGGGCGAGGGGTTTGGAGCTTTCTTT.

The chain recombines TRBV6-1 with TRBJ1-1; a weak D match, TRBD1 (5 bases). V shed 5 bases and J shed 3 bases, with 16 bases lying between them. The germline gives CDR1 MNHNS, CDR2 SASEGT. The CDR3 is 15 residues long. CDR3 coding DNA: TGTGCCAGCAGTCCGACCCTCGGGGGGTACACTGAAGCTTTCTTT. Amino acids: CASSPTLGGYTEAFF.

V usage is TRBV9 and J usage is TRBJ2-3, with D hard to call. Germline V gives CDR1 SGDLS, CDR2 YYNGEE. V was pared by 3 bases and J by 5 bases, with 16 bases between. This CDR3 region has 15 residues. The CDR3 loop reads CASSGLTMNKDTQYF. CDR3 nucleotide sequence: TGTGCCAGCAGCGGTCTTACGATGAACAAAGATACGCAGTATTTT.

This chain uses TRBV19 with TRBJ1-1; 9 bases match TRBD1. Germline CDR1 LNHDA, CDR2 SQIVND (reference sequence). V shed 3 bases and J 4 bases; nucleotides not matched to a gene: 3. CDR3 size: 14 residues. The CDR3, as DNA: TGTGCCAGTAGTATGGGACAGGGACTCACTGAAGCTTTCTTT. Its translation is CASSMGQGLTEAFF.

The gene calls are TRBV4-1 and TRBJ1-6, with a weak D call TRBD1 (5 bases). This CDR3 has 14 amino acids. The germline V and J ends were trimmed by 1 base and 7 bases, with 8 bases remaining between them. The germline V gene encodes CDR1 MGHRA and CDR2 YSYEKL. In DNA form, the CDR3 reads TGCGCCAGCAGCCAAGCGGGGGGAAATTCACCCCTCCACTTT. It specifies CASSQAGGNSPLHF.

The gene calls are TRBV7-6 and TRBJ2-3; TRBD2 is a possible D gene (5 bases). CDR3 length: 13 amino acids. The V and J ends lost 5 bases and 1 base respectively, with 7 bases between them. The germline V gene has CDR1 SGHVS and CDR2 FNYEAQ. This CDR3 reads CASSISGTDTQYF. In DNA form, the CDR3 reads TGTGCCAGCAGCATTAGCGGCACAGATACGCAGTATTTT.

The chain links TRBV5-8 to TRBJ1-5; D remains unclear. The CDR3 is 14 residues long. V lost 7 bases and J 1 base, leaving 12 bases between the germline ends. Germline V CDR1 and CDR2: SGHTS, YDEGEE. The CDR3 bases are TGTGCCAGCTACGGGAGGATAAGCAATCAGCCCCAGCATTTT. It codes for CASYGRISNQPQHF.

The chain recombines TRBV10-3 with TRBJ2-7, with 10 bases that match TRBD1. From germline, CDR1 is ENHRY and CDR2 SYGVKD. The J segment lost 3 bases and the V segment lost 7 bases, leaving 6 bases of the junction unmatched. The CDR3 extends over 14 amino acids. CDR3 nucleotides: TGTGCCATCACCGAGACAGGGGGCTTCTACGAGCAGTACTTC. Translation: CAITETGGFYEQYF.

The rearrangement joins TRBV5-4 to TRBJ2-7; 7 nucleotides line up with TRBD1. The CDR3 contains 15 residues. The trim removed 4 bases at V and 5 bases at J, leaving 12 bases unmatched. Germline assignment: CDR1 SGHNT and CDR2 YYREEE (reference sequence). CDR3 DNA sequence: TGTGCCAGCAGCGTCGCCGGGACAGCCGCCGACGAGCAGTACTTC. It encodes CASSVAGTAADEQYF.

The J gene is TRBJ1-1, the V gene TRBV7-9; D may be TRBD1 (6 bases). CDR3 size: 15 residues. Germline assignment: CDR1 SEHNR and CDR2 FQNEAQ (reference sequence). Trimming took 0 bases from V and 7 from J, leaving 15 bases between them. The CDR3 region is CASSLAVRGTVEAFF. The CDR3 bases are TGTGCCAGCAGCTTAGCTGTCAGGGGAACGGTTGAAGCTTTCTTT.

This clone was counted once. The chain has TRBV5-1 and TRBJ1-2; 10 nucleotides agree with TRBD1. The length of the CDR3 is 13 residues. Losses at the gene ends were 2 bases for V and 8 bases for J; bases not matched to a gene: 3. Per the germline V gene, CDR1 is SGHRS and CDR2 is YFSETQ. The CDR3: CASSFGTGVGYTF. Here the CDR3 DNA reads TGCGCCAGCAGCTTCGGGACAGGGGTGGGCTACACCTTC.

J is TRBJ2-7 and V is TRBV11-2, with a possible D match to TRBD1 (5 bases). CDR1 is SGHAT, CDR2 FQNNGV, per germline. The CDR3 length is 13 residues. V lost 7 bases and J 3 bases, leaving 13 bases between the germline ends. The CDR3 region has the DNA TGTGCCAGCAAACAGACAGCGCTCTACGAGCAGTACTTC. This codes for CASKQTALYEQYF.

The chain uses TRBV10-1 and TRBJ2-7; the D is unclear. CDR1 is WNHNN and CDR2 is SYGVQD in the germline V gene (reference sequence). Trimming removed 7 bases at V and 2 bases at J, with 18 bases between. The CDR3 totals 15 residues. CDR3 in amino acids: CASILRRRFTYEQYF. The CDR3 region has the DNA TGCGCCAGCATCCTTCGGCGGAGATTTACCTACGAGCAGTACTTC.

V is TRBV6-5 and J is TRBJ2-3; 9 nucleotides line up with TRBD1. CDR3 size: 15 residues. In germline, CDR1 is MNHEY, CDR2 SVGAGI. Germline trimming cut 6 bases from V and 3 bases from J; bases unmatched to any gene: 7. The CDR3 sequence is CASSLTGGSTDTQYF. CDR3 in DNA: TGTGCCAGCAGCTTGACAGGGGGGAGTACAGATACGCAGTATTTT.

This clone was recorded once. The chain combines TRBV27 with TRBJ2-7, with 8 positions matching TRBD2. Germline trimming cut 2 bases from V and 2 bases from J; bases unmatched to any gene: 5. Germline V CDR1 and CDR2: MNHEY, SMNVEV (reference sequence). CDR3 length: 15 amino acids. CDR3: CASSLGTRPTYEQYF. The CDR3 coding sequence is TGTGCCAGCAGTTTAGGGACTAGACCAACCTACGAGCAGTACTTC.

This rearrangement joins TRBV5-8 to TRBJ2-3; D might be TRBD1 (5 bases). This CDR3 spans 15 amino acids. V gave up 0 bases and J gave up 2 bases, with 10 bases separating them. CDR1 and CDR2 (germline): SGHTS, YDEGEE. The CDR3 DNA is TGTGCCAGCAGCTTGGGCAGGGCCAACACAGATACGCAGTATTTT. It translates to CASSLGRANTDTQYF.

This chain connects TRBV7-2 to TRBJ2-1; maybe TRBD2 (6 bases). The germline CDR1 and CDR2 sequences are SGHTA and FQGNSA. V was trimmed by 0 bases and J by 9 bases, leaving 6 bases between them. The CDR3 is 12 residues long. CDR3 loop: CASSLAGGEQFF. The CDR3 DNA is TGTGCCAGCAGCTTAGCGGGGGGTGAGCAGTTCTTC.

The DNA for the CDR3 is TGCGCCAGCAGCCAAGCCTACGGGACAGGAAACTATGGCTACACCTTC. It is translated as CASSQAYGTGNYGYTF. The gene calls are TRBV4-1 and TRBJ1-2; TRBD1 aligns across 8 bases. Germline CDR1 reads MGHRA; CDR2 reads YSYEKL. The CDR3 sequence is 16 residues long. Trimming took 1 base from V and 2 from J; bases not matched to a gene: 6.

This chain uses TRBV30 with TRBJ1-2; unclear D gene. The CDR3 consists of 15 residues. V lost 5 bases and J lost 3, with 19 bases in between. Germline loops: CDR1 GTSNPN, CDR2 SVGIG (reference sequence). CDR3 residues: CAWALKKRGDYGYTF. Here the CDR3 DNA reads TGTGCCTGGGCCTTAAAAAAACGGGGAGACTATGGCTACACCTTC.

This clone was seen once. The chain has TRBV7-2 and TRBJ2-1, with 11 nucleotides matching TRBD2. CDR3 length: 17 residues. CDR1 is SGHTA and CDR2 is FQGNSA in the germline V gene. V trimming: 3 bases; J trimming: 3 bases; junction bases outside the gene matches: 7. The CDR3 loop reads CASSLILAGGNYNEQFF. For the CDR3, the DNA is TGTGCCAGCAGCTTGATTCTAGCGGGGGGAAACTACAATGAGCAGTTCTTC.

The CDR3 coding sequence is TGTGCCAGCGGGACACTGAACACTGAAGCTTTCTTT. This translates into CASGTLNTEAFF. This chain joins TRBV9 and TRBJ1-1, with D maybe TRBD1 (6 bases). This CDR3 contains 12 residues. Germline V lookup: CDR1 SGDLS, CDR2 YYNGEE. The V end lost 7 bases, the J end lost 0 bases, and 7 bases lay between the germline ends.

The chain employs TRBV25-1 and TRBJ2-7; TRBD1 matches 8 bases. The CDR3 loop spans 16 amino acids. Unmatched junction bases numbered 11, after V lost 5 bases and J lost 2 bases. The germline gives CDR1 MGHDK, CDR2 SYGVNS. The CDR3 DNA reads as TGTGCCAGCAGTTCTGACAGGGGTCTTCCTACCTACGAGCAGTACTTC. The encoded protein is CASSSDRGLPTYEQYF.

This clone appeared once. This chain uses TRBV7-2 with TRBJ1-1; no reliable D call. This CDR3 comprises 13 residues. The germline V gene has CDR1 SGHTA and CDR2 FQGNSA. V lost 5 bases to trimming and J lost 4 bases, with 11 bases between them. The CDR3 reads CASSEFGRTEAFF. CDR3 coding DNA: TGTGCCAGCAGCGAGTTCGGTCGCACTGAAGCTTTCTTT.

The V call is TRBV7-9, the J call TRBJ1-2; 8 bases fit TRBD1. This CDR3 contains 16 residues. CDR1 is SEHNR, CDR2 FQNEAQ, per germline (reference sequence). J was trimmed by 3 bases and V by 1 base; bases with no gene match: 7. The CDR3 DNA follows: TGTGCCAGCAGCTTAGGCTCAGGGGGCAATCACTATGGCTACACCTTC. This gives the protein CASSLGSGGNHYGYTF.

V is TRBV6-6 and J is TRBJ2-7; TRBD1 aligns across 9 bases. The ends lost 0 bases at V and 2 bases at J; junction bases unmatched: 5. CDR3 length equals 16 residues. In germline, CDR1 is MNHNY, CDR2 SVGAGI (reference sequence). The chain's CDR3 is CASSYSRGQGTYEQYF. In nucleotides, the CDR3 is TGTGCCAGCAGTTACTCGAGGGGACAGGGAACCTACGAGCAGTACTTC.